This TCR beta chain is drawn from a study of CXCR3-negative and CXCR3-positive naive CD8 T cells. Looking at the study overall: Sequencing yielded 140 million or so TRB reads, roughly 1.5 +/- 0.3 million per library. The study, taken as a whole, reports: Naive CXCR3-positive and CXCR3-negative cells shared similar TRBV-TRBJ usage, unlike memory cells. Whereas both naive subsets had comparably high diversity, memory CD8+ cells had much lower diversity. When CXCR3-positive naive cells were set against CXCR3-negative naive cells, the former had more hydrophobic TRB CDR3s.

Germline assignment: CDR1 SEHNR and CDR2 FQNEAQ (reference sequence). The CDR3 loop spans 14 amino acids. A remark on this clonotype: Its antigen is undetermined.

CD45RO-CCR7+CD27+CD95- was the phenotype of naive CD8+ T cells. In preparing the TRB cDNA libraries, 5' RACE with UMI labels was used. TCRdb re-called the 5' RACE reads; every CDR3 protein appears as one record, without DNA. Its clone listing holds some 60,000 distinct CDR3 sequences. This chain links TRBV7-9 with TRBJ2-1; TCRdb returns TRBD1, unconfirmable since there is no DNA. The sample comprised naive CXCR3+ CD8+ T cells from blood. Subset indicated: CD45RO-CCR7+CD27+CD95- naive CD8+ T cells expressing CXCR3 (TNR3+). This sequence was found in a human donor in good health. Some clones in this sample may be carry-over from other donors' samples. The CDR3 loop is CASHPRESYNEQFF.